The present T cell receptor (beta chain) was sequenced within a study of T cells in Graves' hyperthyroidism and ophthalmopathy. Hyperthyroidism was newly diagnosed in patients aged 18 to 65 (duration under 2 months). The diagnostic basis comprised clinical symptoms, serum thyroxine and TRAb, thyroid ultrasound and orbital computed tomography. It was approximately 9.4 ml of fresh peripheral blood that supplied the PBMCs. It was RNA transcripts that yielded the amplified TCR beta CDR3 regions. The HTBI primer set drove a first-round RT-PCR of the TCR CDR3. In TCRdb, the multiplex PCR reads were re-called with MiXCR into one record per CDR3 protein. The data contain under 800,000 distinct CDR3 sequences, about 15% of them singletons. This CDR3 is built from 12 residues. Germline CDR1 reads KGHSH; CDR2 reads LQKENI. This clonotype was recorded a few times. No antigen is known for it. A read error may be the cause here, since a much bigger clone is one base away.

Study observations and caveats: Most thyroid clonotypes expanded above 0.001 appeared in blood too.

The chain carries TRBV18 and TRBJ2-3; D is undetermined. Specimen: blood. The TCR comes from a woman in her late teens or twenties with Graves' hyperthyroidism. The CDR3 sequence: CASSLSADAQYF. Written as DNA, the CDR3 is TGTGCCAGCTCACTTTCCGCAGATGCGCAGTATTTT.